The 18 T cell receptor beta chains listed next were all sequenced from one sample in a study of control samples from healthy donors and cancer patients. Generated by immunoSEQ multiplex PCR, the TCRdb table keeps only in-frame clones and is missing some. The sample has 150,000 to 200,000 clones, roughly 90% seen once. The sequenced sample consisted of blood. Source of these receptors: a man aged 30-40 years in good health.

The rearrangement uses TRBV6-5 and TRBJ2-7; 8 bases line up with TRBD2. The CDR3 has 16 amino acids. Germline lookup yields CDR1 MNHEY and CDR2 SVGAGI. V was pared by 0 bases and J by 2 bases, with 6 bases of the junction left unmatched. CDR3 bases: TGTGCCAGCAGTTACTCGACCCCGGGGGGGACCTACGAGCAGTACTTC. Amino acids: CASSYSTPGGTYEQYF.

J is TRBJ1-5 and V is TRBV28, with TRBD1 as a possible D gene (6 bases). This CDR3 spans 12 amino acids. CDR1 is MDHEN and CDR2 is SYDVKM in the germline V gene. V lost 6 bases and J 8 bases, leaving 11 bases between the germline ends. The CDR3 sequence: CASSYRVKPQHF. The CDR3 DNA is TGTGCCAGCAGCTACAGGGTTAAGCCCCAGCATTTT.

The CDR3 DNA reads as TGTGCCAGCAGTGACTCAGGGGACACCGGGGAGCTGTTTTTT. This codes for CASSDSGDTGELFF. This chain joins TRBV6-4 and TRBJ2-2; possible D gene TRBD1, 5 bases. The CDR3 covers 14 residues. Germline V gene data show CDR1 as MRHNA and CDR2 as SNTAGT. The V end was cut by 0 bases, the J end by 3 bases, with 5 bases between.

V and J are TRBV15 and TRBJ1-2; tentatively, D is TRBD1 (6 bases). The germline gives CDR1 LNHNV, CDR2 YYDKDF (reference sequence). The CDR3 runs 14 residues. V was pared by 0 bases and J by 4 bases, with 9 bases between. In DNA, the CDR3 is TGTGCCACCAGCAGAGATAGGGGGAGCTATGGCTACACCTTC. Protein sequence: CATSRDRGSYGYTF.

The chain links TRBV9 to TRBJ1-5, with D perhaps TRBD1 (5 bases). V shed 5 bases and J shed 7 bases, with 13 bases lying between them. This CDR3 has 13 residues. Germline CDR1 and CDR2: SGDLS and YYNGEE. The CDR3 DNA follows: TGTGCCAGCAGTGCTCAGGGAGAACAGCCCCAGCATTTT. Its translation: CASSAQGEQPQHF.

The chain combines TRBV27 with TRBJ2-1; 10 bases line up with TRBD2. Trimming cost V 1 base and J 7 bases; bases outside gene matches: 7. Looked up from germline, CDR1 is MNHEY and CDR2 is SMNVEV (reference sequence). The CDR3 is 16 amino acids. CDR3 in DNA: TGTGCCAGCAGTTTATATACGGCTAGCGGGAGAAATGAGCAGTTCTTC. It yields the protein CASSLYTASGRNEQFF.

The chain is built from TRBV5-1 and TRBJ2-5; D is unclear. Germline-derived CDR1 and CDR2 are SGHRS and YFSETQ. The CDR3 length is 11 residues. Trimming took off 4 bases at V and 2 bases at J, with 3 bases between the two ends. The CDR3 here is CASSVQETQYF. The CDR3 DNA follows: TGCGCCAGCAGCGTACAAGAGACCCAGTACTTC.

The chain is built from TRBV28 and TRBJ1-4, with unresolved D. Germline V gene data show CDR1 as MDHEN and CDR2 as SYDVKM. V dropped 8 bases and J dropped 8 bases, with 15 bases sitting between them. The CDR3 is made up of 13 amino acids. The CDR3 region is CASGPPSYEKLFF. In DNA form, the CDR3 reads TGTGCCAGCGGTCCCCCGAGCTACGAAAAACTGTTTTTT.

This sequence joins TRBV11-2 and TRBJ1-1; D is uncertain. Germline V gene sequence: CDR1 SGHAT, CDR2 FQNNGV. The CDR3 sequence is 13 residues long. Trimming took 6 bases from V and 5 from J, leaving 13 bases between them. In DNA, the CDR3 is TGTGCCAGCAGTCCCGGGGAGGAGACTGAAGCTTTCTTT. It translates to CASSPGEETEAFF.

CDR3 sequence: CASSSSGSANEQFF. The CDR3 nucleotides read TGTGCCAGCAGCTCTAGCGGGAGTGCGAATGAGCAGTTCTTC. This sequence joins TRBV7-9 and TRBJ2-1; 10 bases line up with TRBD2. CDR3 size: 14 residues. Per the germline V gene, CDR1 is SEHNR and CDR2 is FQNEAQ (reference sequence). Unmatched junction bases numbered 4, after V lost 4 bases and J lost 7 bases. Full variable domain (remainder filled in from reference TRBV7-9 and TRBJ2-1): DTGVSQNPRHKITKRGQNVTFRCDPISEHNRLYWYRQTLGQGPEFLTYFQNEAQLEKSRLLSDRFSAERPKGSFSTLEIQRTEQGDSAMYLCASSSSGSANEQFFGPGTRLTVL.

The CDR3: CASSLRELRDSESYEQYF. For the CDR3, the DNA is TGTGCCAGCAGCCTAAGGGAACTCCGGGACAGCGAATCCTACGAGCAGTACTTC. The V gene is TRBV7-6, the J gene TRBJ2-7; 7 positions agree with TRBD1. The J segment lost 1 base and the V segment lost 5 bases, leaving 17 bases of the junction unmatched. Per germline, CDR1 SGHVS and CDR2 FNYEAQ. This CDR3 spans 18 amino acids.

The CDR3 DNA follows: TGTGCCAGCAGGGTTCCGGGGGGGGGAGACTATGGCTACACCTTC. It yields the protein CASRVPGGGDYGYTF. V usage is TRBV5-4 and J usage is TRBJ1-2; D possibly corresponds to TRBD1 (5 bases). Germline assignment: CDR1 SGHNT and CDR2 YYREEE (reference sequence). V was clipped by 5 bases and J by 3 bases, with 17 bases between them. The CDR3 has 15 amino acids.

The V gene is TRBV6-2 or TRBV6-3, the J gene TRBJ1-3; D remains ambiguous. The germline CDR1 and CDR2 sequences are MNHEY and SVGEGT. The CDR3 length is 14 residues. Trimming took 2 bases from V and 1 from J, leaving 6 bases between them. CDR3 coding DNA: TGTGCCAGCAGTTACGTCGATTCTGGAAACACCATATATTTT. Amino acid sequence: CASSYVDSGNTIYF.

The genes are TRBV5-4 and TRBJ2-6, with unresolved D. With 0 bases removed from V and 0 bases from J, the gap between germline ends came to 4 bases. Germline CDR1 reads SGHNT; CDR2 reads YYREEE (reference sequence). The CDR3 length is 15 residues. The CDR3 region has the DNA TGTGCCAGCAGCTTGGGGGACTCTGGGGCCAACGTCCTGACTTTC. This gives the protein CASSLGDSGANVLTF.

This clone was counted many times. The rearrangement joins TRBV10-3 to TRBJ2-2, with D maybe TRBD1 (6 bases). The V and J ends lost 4 bases and 2 bases respectively, with 8 bases between them. Germline CDR1 reads ENHRY; CDR2 reads SYGVKD. The CDR3 runs 14 residues. The CDR3 DNA reads as TGTGCCATCAGTGGGGGGCGTAACACCGGGGAGCTGTTTTTT. Translated: CAISGGRNTGELFF.

The CDR3 region has the DNA TGTGCCAGCAGCTTAGGGGTCGGCGGGAGAGACACCGGGGAGCTGTTTTTT. Translated: CASSLGVGGRDTGELFF. The chain is built from TRBV7-6 and TRBJ2-2, with TRBD2 matching 7 bases. Germline-derived CDR1 and CDR2 are SGHVS and FNYEAQ. V gave up 1 base and J gave up 3 bases; unmatched junction bases: 8. The CDR3 covers 17 residues.

The chain links TRBV5-4 to TRBJ2-1; TRBD2 aligns across 9 bases. The CDR3 extends over 15 amino acids. The germline V gene has CDR1 SGHNT and CDR2 YYREEE (reference sequence). Losses at the gene ends were 2 bases for V and 9 bases for J; bases not matched to a gene: 9. The CDR3 here is CASSLVAGGVPEQFF. In nucleotides, the CDR3 is TGTGCCAGCAGCTTAGTTGCGGGGGGGGTCCCTGAGCAGTTCTTC.

This clone is a singleton in its sample. CDR3 in DNA: TGTGCCAGCAGTGGTGACAGCTCTGGAAACACCATATATTTT. This translates into CASSGDSSGNTIYF. The rearrangement joins TRBV2 to TRBJ1-3; D is possibly TRBD1 (5 bases). Trimming removed 4 bases from V and 0 bases from J, with 7 bases in between. The V gene's germline CDR1 is SNHLY and CDR2 FYNNEI. This CDR3 has 14 residues.